These 5 T cell receptor beta chains share one sample of origin, sequenced in a study of blood T cell repertoires in COVID-19. Sequenced by immunoSEQ multiplex PCR; TCRdb stores in-frame clones only, minus some. The top ten hold 13% of the sample, which has more than 150,000 clones, approximately 88% seen once. The sample comprised PBMCs or T cells enriched from blood (not recorded which). The receptors stem from a woman aged 60-75 years who had recovered from COVID-19.

This clone was recorded a few times. This chain uses TRBV2 with TRBJ1-2; 7 bases are a match to TRBD1. The V segment lost 4 bases and the J segment 4 bases; nucleotides outside the gene matches: 3. CDR1 is SNHLY and CDR2 is FYNNEI in the germline V gene. This CDR3 is built from 13 residues. For the CDR3, the DNA is TGTGCCAGCAGTGTTAGACAGGGCTATGGCTACACCTTC. This translates into CASSVRQGYGYTF.

This clone has only a few counts. This chain joins TRBV2 and TRBJ2-7, with D possibly matching TRBD1 (5 bases). Trimming stripped 7 bases from V and 6 bases from J, with 13 bases between. The CDR3 has 12 residues. CDR1 is SNHLY, CDR2 FYNNEI, per germline. CDR3 coding DNA: TGTGCCAGCACCGGCGACAGCCTCGAGCAGTACTTC. It encodes CASTGDSLEQYF. Filled out from reference TRBV2 and TRBJ2-7, the complete variable domain reads EPEVTQTPSHQVTQMGQEVILRCVPISNHLYFYWYRQILGQKVEFLVSFYNNEISEKSEIFDDQFSVERPDGSNFTLKIRSTKLEDSAMYFCASTGDSLEQYFGPGTRLTVT.

The chain links TRBV11-1 to TRBJ2-7; 7 nucleotides match TRBD2. Trimming at V came to 3 bases and at J to 7 bases, leaving 6 bases not matched to a gene. CDR3 length equals 13 residues. Germline lookup yields CDR1 SGHAT and CDR2 FQDESV (reference sequence). CDR3 region: CASSLTSRGEQYF. CDR3 DNA sequence: TGTGCCAGCAGCTTGACTAGCCGAGGGGAGCAGTACTTC.

The chain joins TRBV7-9 to TRBJ1-2; TRBD1 matches 10 bases. Germline V lookup: CDR1 SEHNR, CDR2 FQNEAQ (reference sequence). The V and J ends lost 11 bases and 5 bases, in that order; junction bases with no gene match: 2. The CDR3 is 11 amino acids. The DNA for the CDR3 is TGTGCCTTGGACAGGGGGTATGGCTACACCTTC. This gives the protein CALDRGYGYTF.

This chain links TRBV5-6 with TRBJ1-2; 8 bases line up with TRBD1. The CDR3 consists of 14 residues. V trimming: 0 bases; J trimming: 6 bases; junction bases outside the gene matches: 4. Germline V gene sequence: CDR1 SGHDT, CDR2 YYEEEE. The CDR3 loop is CASSLDAGGNGYTF. As DNA, the CDR3 is TGTGCCAGCAGCTTGGACGCAGGGGGCAATGGCTACACCTTC.